Listed here are 11 T cell receptor beta chains from one sample, sequenced in a study of PD-L1 blockade in urothelial cancer. This table comes from immunoSEQ multiplex PCR, and its TCRdb copy is limited to in-frame clones, with some not included. The table records some 40,000 clones, roughly 84% of them present only once. As for time point: pretreatment peripheral blood. Sequenced here: PBMCs, sampled around atezolizumab (anti-PD-L1) treatment. These receptor sequences come from a donor at least 40 years old with urothelial cancer.

This clone is labeled as medium-sized. CDR3 amino acids: CASSPAAASSYEQYF. The CDR3 region has the DNA TGTGCCAGCAGCCCAGCGGCGGCGAGCTCCTACGAGCAGTACTTC. The chain recombines TRBV5-8 with TRBJ2-7; tentative D call: TRBD2 (5 bases). Germline CDR1 is SGHTS and CDR2 is YDEGEE. The CDR3 is 15 residues long. Trimming cost V 4 bases and J 0 bases, with 14 bases left between them.

The chain links TRBV11-1 to TRBJ2-2; 10 nucleotides agree with TRBD1. The V gene end was trimmed by 5 bases and the J gene end by 1 base; junction bases not matched to a gene: 4. The CDR3 runs to 16 residues. Germline CDR1 is SGHAT and CDR2 is FQDESV (reference sequence). CDR3 DNA sequence: TGTGCCAGCAGCACCGGGACAGGGGTGAACACCGGGGAGCTGTTTTTT. It yields the protein CASSTGTGVNTGELFF.

V and J are TRBV28 and TRBJ2-7; D possibly corresponds to TRBD2 (6 bases). CDR3 length: 15 amino acids. Germline assignment: CDR1 MDHEN and CDR2 SYDVKM. Trimming removed 2 bases from V and 1 base from J, with 12 bases in between. CDR3 coding DNA: TGTGCCAGCAGTTTAGGCGGGGCCCCGTCCTACGAGCAGTACTTC. The encoded protein is CASSLGGAPSYEQYF.

This chain links TRBV7-6 with TRBJ2-5, with 10 bases fitting TRBD1. V was pared by 0 bases and J by 2 bases, with 6 bases of the junction left unmatched. The CDR3 runs 17 residues. The germline V gene encodes CDR1 SGHVS and CDR2 FNYEAQ. CDR3 in amino acids: CASSLAETGGPQETQYF. In nucleotides, the CDR3 is TGTGCCAGCAGCTTAGCGGAGACAGGGGGCCCGCAAGAGACCCAGTACTTC.

This chain uses TRBV29-1 with TRBJ2-1, with 12 positions matching TRBD2. J lost 0 bases, V lost 6 bases, and 9 bases had no gene match. The CDR3 is 17 residues long. The germline V gene has CDR1 SQVTM and CDR2 ANQGSEA. CDR3 coding DNA: TGCAGCGTGGGGGGACTAGCGGGCCTGAGCTCCTACAATGAGCAGTTCTTC. Its protein product is CSVGGLAGLSSYNEQFF.

This clone has just a few counts. This CDR3 is CASTPRSGINQETQYF. In nucleotides, the CDR3 is TGTGCCAGCACTCCGCGATCCGGGATCAACCAAGAGACCCAGTACTTC. The V gene is TRBV11-1, the J gene TRBJ2-5; D possibly corresponds to TRBD2 (5 bases). The CDR3 length is 16 residues. Trimming took off 7 bases at V and 0 bases at J, with 18 bases between the two ends. CDR1 is SGHAT and CDR2 is FQDESV in the germline V gene (reference sequence).

V gene TRBV11-3 combines with J gene TRBJ2-1, with TRBD1 identical over 8 bases. Looked up from germline, CDR1 is SGHNT and CDR2 is YENEEA. The CDR3 has 14 amino acids. V lost 6 bases and J lost 8; bases outside the gene matches: 9. The CDR3 protein is CASSYRGFTDEQFF. The CDR3, as DNA: TGTGCCAGCAGTTACAGGGGGTTCACCGATGAGCAGTTCTTC.

The chain links TRBV4-3 to TRBJ2-2; possibly TRBD2 for D (6 bases). V lost 0 bases and J 4 bases, leaving 12 bases between the germline ends. Germline V gives CDR1 LGHNA, CDR2 YSLEER. The CDR3 is made up of 16 amino acids. The CDR3 sequence is CASSQEGGRPTGELFF. CDR3 DNA: TGCGCCAGCAGCCAAGAAGGAGGGCGTCCCACCGGGGAGCTGTTTTTT.

This clone occurred once. The CDR3 DNA reads TGTGCCAGCAGCTTATCTAGAAAGCAGTTCTTC. Translated, it gives CASSLSRKQFF. V gene TRBV11-3 combines with J gene TRBJ2-1; D remains unclear. V was cut by 2 bases and J by 11 bases, with 7 bases left in between. The CDR3 spans 11 residues. Germline loops: CDR1 SGHNT, CDR2 YENEEA.

The chain has TRBV9 and TRBJ2-3, with 10 bases lining up with TRBD2. There are 15 residues in the CDR3. The V and J ends lost 6 bases and 4 bases, in that order; junction bases with no gene match: 8. The germline V gene encodes CDR1 SGDLS and CDR2 YYNGEE. For the CDR3, the DNA is TGTGCCAGCAATGCAGCGGGAGGGCCCCCAGATACGCAGTATTTT. It codes for CASNAAGGPPDTQYF.

This clone has a single count. The chain employs TRBV2 and TRBJ2-3; no firm D call. Germline-derived CDR1 and CDR2 are SNHLY and FYNNEI. Trimming took 1 base from V and 2 from J, leaving 7 bases between them. The CDR3 consists of 14 residues. Here the CDR3 reads CASSEGGTTDTQYF. The DNA of the CDR3 is TGTGCCAGCAGTGAAGGAGGTACCACAGATACGCAGTATTTT.